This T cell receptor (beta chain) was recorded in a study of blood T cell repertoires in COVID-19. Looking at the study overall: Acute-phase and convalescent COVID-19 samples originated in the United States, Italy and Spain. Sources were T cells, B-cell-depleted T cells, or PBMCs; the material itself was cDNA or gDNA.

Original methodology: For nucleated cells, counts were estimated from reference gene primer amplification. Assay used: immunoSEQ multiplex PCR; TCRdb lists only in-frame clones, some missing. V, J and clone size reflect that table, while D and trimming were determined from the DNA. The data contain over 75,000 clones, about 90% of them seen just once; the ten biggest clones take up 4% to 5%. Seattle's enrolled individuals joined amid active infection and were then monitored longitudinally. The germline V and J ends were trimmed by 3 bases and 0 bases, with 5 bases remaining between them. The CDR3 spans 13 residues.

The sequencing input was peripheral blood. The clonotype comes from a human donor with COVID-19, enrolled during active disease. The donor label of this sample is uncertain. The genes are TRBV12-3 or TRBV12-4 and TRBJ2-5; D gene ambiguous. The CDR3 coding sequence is TGTGCCAGCAGTTTGGCGGACCAAGAGACCCAGTACTTC. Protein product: CASSLADQETQYF.